The T cell receptor (beta chain) under discussion was sequenced for a study of T cells in Graves' hyperthyroidism and ophthalmopathy. Findings of the study overall: Most clonotypes expanded in thyroid above 0.001 were likewise present in blood.

Newly diagnosed hyperthyroidism, duration under 2 months, in patients aged 18 to 65. The study excluded patients with uncontrolled infection, other autoimmune disease, pregnancy or lactation. Thyroid ultrasound, orbital computed tomography, clinical symptoms, and serum thyroxine and TRAb underpinned diagnoses. RNA transcripts yielded amplified TCR beta CDR3 regions. RT-PCR in the first round (using the HTBI primer set) targeted the TCR CDR3. TCRdb analysed the multiplex PCR reads with MiXCR anew, one entry per CDR3 protein. The sample contains a few hundred thousand distinct CDR3 sequences, around 46% of which appear only once. Germline CDR1 and CDR2: SNHLY and FYNNEI. The V gene lost 7 bases and the J gene lost 8 bases, with 10 bases spanning the gap. This CDR3 contains 11 residues. Turning to this clonotype: Its specificity is not known.

This TCR came from a woman between 18 and 29 years old with Graves' hyperthyroidism. This chain links TRBV2 with TRBJ2-3; D is perhaps TRBD2 (5 bases). The sequenced material came from peripheral blood or thyroid tissue (not recorded which). Here the CDR3 DNA reads TGTGCCAGCAAGACGGAGGTTACGCAGTATTTT. Its translation is CASKTEVTQYF.